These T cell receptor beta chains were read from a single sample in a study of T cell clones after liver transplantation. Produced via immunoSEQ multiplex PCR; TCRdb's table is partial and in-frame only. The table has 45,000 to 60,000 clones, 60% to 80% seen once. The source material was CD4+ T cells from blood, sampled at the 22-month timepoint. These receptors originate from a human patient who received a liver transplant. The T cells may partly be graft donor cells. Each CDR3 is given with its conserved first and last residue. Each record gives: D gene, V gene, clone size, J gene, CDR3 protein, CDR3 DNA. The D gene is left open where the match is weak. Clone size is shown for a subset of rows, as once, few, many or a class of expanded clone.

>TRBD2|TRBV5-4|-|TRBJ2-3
CASSPGGAGNKDTQYF
TGTGCCAGCAGCCCGGGGGGGGCCGGAAACAAGGATACGCAGTATTTT
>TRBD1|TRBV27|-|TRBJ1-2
CASRPGQGRGYTF
TGTGCCAGCAGACCGGGACAGGGCCGGGGCTACACCTTC
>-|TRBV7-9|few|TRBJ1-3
CASSLGSFGINTIYF
TGTGCCAGCAGCTTAGGTAGCTTCGGAATAAACACCATATATTTT
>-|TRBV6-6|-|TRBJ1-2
CASSYSMGNGYTF
TGTGCCAGCAGTTACTCGATGGGAAATGGCTACACCTTC
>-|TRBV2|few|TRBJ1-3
CASSPGTTIYF
TGTGCCAGCAGTCCAGGAACCACCATATATTTT
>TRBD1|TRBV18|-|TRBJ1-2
CASSPDRVAGYTF
TGTGCCAGCTCACCGGACAGGGTTGCTGGCTACACCTTC
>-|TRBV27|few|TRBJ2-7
CASSLIGEDSSYEQYF
TGTGCCAGCAGTTTAATCGGGGAGGATAGCTCCTACGAGCAGTACTTC
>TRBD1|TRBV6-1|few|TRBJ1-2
CASSDPGTGGYGYTF
TGTGCCAGCAGTGACCCCGGGACAGGGGGCTATGGCTACACCTTC
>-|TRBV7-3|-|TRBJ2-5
CASSFQGQETQYF
TGTGCCAGCAGCTTTCAGGGACAAGAGACCCAGTACTTC
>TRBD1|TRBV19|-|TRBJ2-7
CASSMVGTGQYEQYF
TGTGCCAGTAGTATGGTGGGGACAGGACAGTACGAGCAGTACTTC
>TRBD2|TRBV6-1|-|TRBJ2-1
CASSGPSGLGEQFF
TGTGCCAGCAGTGGGCCTAGCGGCTTAGGTGAGCAGTTCTTC
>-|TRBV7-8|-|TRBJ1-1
CASSLSVGHTNTEAFF
TGTGCCAGCAGCTTATCAGTAGGACACACGAACACTGAAGCTTTCTTT
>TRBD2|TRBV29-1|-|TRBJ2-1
CSVDRAGGANNEQFF
TGCAGCGTCGACCGAGCGGGGGGGGCTAATAATGAGCAGTTCTTC
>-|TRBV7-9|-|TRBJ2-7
CASSPQTILEQYF
TGTGCCAGCAGCCCGCAGACTATTCTCGAGCAGTACTTC
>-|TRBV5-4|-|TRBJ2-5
CASSLHQRQETQYF
TGTGCCAGCAGTTTACATCAGCGACAAGAGACCCAGTACTTC
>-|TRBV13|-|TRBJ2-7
CASSSRNRYEQYF
TGTGCCAGCAGCTCACGCAACCGCTACGAGCAGTACTTC
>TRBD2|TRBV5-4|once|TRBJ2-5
CASSRTGGFETQYF
TGTGCCAGCAGCCGGACGGGGGGATTCGAGACCCAGTACTTC
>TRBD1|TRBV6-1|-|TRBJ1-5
CASSGDRVGQPQHF
TGTGCCAGCAGTGGGGACAGGGTCGGGCAGCCCCAGCATTTT
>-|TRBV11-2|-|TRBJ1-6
CASSPSVARLNSPLHF
TGTGCCAGCAGCCCATCGGTCGCCAGGTTGAATTCACCCCTCCACTTT
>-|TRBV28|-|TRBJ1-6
CASSWGRASYNSPLHF
TGTGCCAGCAGTTGGGGTCGGGCGTCCTATAATTCACCCCTCCACTTT
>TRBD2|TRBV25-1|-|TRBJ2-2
CASKGLAGNTGELFF
TGTGCCAGCAAGGGACTAGCGGGGAACACCGGGGAGCTGTTTTTT
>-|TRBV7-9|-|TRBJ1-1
CASSLALGMNTEAFF
TGTGCCAGCAGCTTAGCTCTCGGGATGAACACTGAAGCTTTCTTT
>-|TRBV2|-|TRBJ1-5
CASSARTQNQPQHF
TGTGCCAGCAGTGCAAGGACACAGAATCAGCCCCAGCATTTT
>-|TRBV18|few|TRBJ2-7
CASSAGDHSYEQYF
TGTGCCAGCTCAGCCGGGGATCACTCCTACGAGCAGTACTTC
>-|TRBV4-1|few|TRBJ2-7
CASSLGRDPASLYEQYF
TGCGCCAGCAGCCTAGGACGGGACCCGGCATCACTTTACGAGCAGTACTTC
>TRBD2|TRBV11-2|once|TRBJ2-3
CASSLGMLAGAVDTQYF
TGTGCCAGCAGCTTAGGGATGCTAGCGGGGGCCGTAGATACGCAGTATTTT
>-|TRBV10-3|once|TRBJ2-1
CAISEPYNEQFF
TGTGCCATCAGTGAGCCATACAATGAGCAGTTCTTC
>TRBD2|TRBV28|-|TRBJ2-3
CATLFSGADTQYF
TGTGCCACCTTGTTTAGCGGGGCAGATACGCAGTATTTT
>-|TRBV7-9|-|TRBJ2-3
CASTKVGTFSTDTQYF
TGTGCCAGCACCAAAGTCGGGACCTTTAGCACAGATACGCAGTATTTT
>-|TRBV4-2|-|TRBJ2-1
CASSQGLFEFF
TGTGCCAGCAGCCAAGGCCTATTTGAGTTCTTC
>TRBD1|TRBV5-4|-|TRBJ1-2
CASSLIQGVGYTF
TGTGCCAGCAGCTTGATTCAGGGGGTAGGCTACACCTTC
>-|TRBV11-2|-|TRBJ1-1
CASSLGLGGRMNTEAFF
TGTGCCAGCAGCTTAGGTCTGGGAGGTCGGATGAACACTGAAGCTTTCTTT
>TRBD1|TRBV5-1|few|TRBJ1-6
CASSLATGGESPLHF
TGCGCCAGCAGCTTGGCGACAGGGGGCGAATCACCCCTCCACTTT
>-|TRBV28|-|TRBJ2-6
CASSPFVYAGGGANVLTF
TGTGCCAGCAGTCCCTTTGTTTATGCGGGTGGTGGGGCCAACGTCCTGACTTTC
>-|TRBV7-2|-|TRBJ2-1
CASSRRLSGGDEQFF
TGTGCCAGCAGCCGTCGGCTCTCAGGAGGCGATGAGCAGTTCTTC
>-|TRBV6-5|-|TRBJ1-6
CASRQAGSYNSPLHF
TGTGCCAGCAGGCAGGCCGGGTCCTATAATTCACCCCTCCACTTT
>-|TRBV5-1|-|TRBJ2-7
CASSLEPEIYEQYF
TGCGCCAGCAGCTTGGAGCCAGAGATCTACGAGCAGTACTTC
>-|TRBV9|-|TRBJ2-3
CASSAGRDTQYF
TGTGCCAGCAGCGCAGGGAGGGATACGCAGTATTTT
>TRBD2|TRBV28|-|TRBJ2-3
CASKGGGALTQYF
TGTGCCAGCAAGGGCGGGGGGGCCCTCACGCAGTATTTT
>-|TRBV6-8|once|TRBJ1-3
CASSFHWTVGNTIYF
TGTGCCAGCAGCTTTCATTGGACAGTCGGAAACACCATATATTTT
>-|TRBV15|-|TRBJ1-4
CATSRGQTATNEKLFF
TGTGCCACCAGCAGGGGACAAACTGCAACTAATGAAAAACTGTTTTTT
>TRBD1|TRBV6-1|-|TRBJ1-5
CASSDLGQNNQPQHF
TGTGCCAGCAGTGACCTGGGACAGAACAATCAGCCCCAGCATTTT
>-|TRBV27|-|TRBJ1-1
CASSATNPVGAFF
TGTGCCAGCAGTGCGACCAACCCGGTCGGAGCTTTCTTT
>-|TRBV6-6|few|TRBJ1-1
CAILGQLSTEAFF
TGTGCCATCCTGGGGCAATTATCTACTGAAGCTTTCTTT
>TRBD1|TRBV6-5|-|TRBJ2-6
CASSYVGGAGANVLTF
TGTGCCAGCAGTTATGTAGGGGGCGCTGGGGCCAACGTCCTGACTTTC
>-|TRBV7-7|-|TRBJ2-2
CASSLGGRPGELFF
TGTGCCAGCAGCTTAGGTGGGCGCCCCGGGGAGCTGTTTTTT
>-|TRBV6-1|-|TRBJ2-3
CASSGTRTDTQYF
TGTGCCAGCAGTGGGACAAGAACAGATACGCAGTATTTT
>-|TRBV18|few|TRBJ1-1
CASSPNWNTEAFF
TGTGCCAGCTCACCGAATTGGAACACTGAAGCTTTCTTT
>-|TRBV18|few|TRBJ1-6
CASSPAQGTSSYNSPLHF
TGTGCCAGCTCACCCGCCCAGGGGACCAGCTCCTATAATTCACCCCTCCACTTT
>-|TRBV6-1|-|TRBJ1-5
CASSEGVGGADQPQHF
TGTGCCAGCAGTGAAGGTGTTGGGGGGGCGGATCAGCCCCAGCATTTT
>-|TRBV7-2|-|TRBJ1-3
CASSLAVSGNTIYF
TGTGCCAGCAGCTTGGCGGTATCTGGAAACACCATATATTTT